A single sample is the source of the 28 T cell receptor beta chains below, sequenced in a study of blood T cell repertoires in COVID-19. Only in-frame clones appear in the TCRdb table, and some are missing; sequencing was by immunoSEQ multiplex PCR. The sample records fewer than 400,000 clones, approximately 86% being singletons. Sequencing used peripheral blood. These receptors came from a human donor in a cohort sampled during active COVID-19.

CDR3 sequence reads: CASSPGGGWADTQYF. Here the CDR3 DNA reads TGTGCCAGTAGCCCGGGAGGGGGATGGGCAGATACGCAGTATTTT. This sequence joins TRBV19 and TRBJ2-3, with 8 bases fitting TRBD2. V gave up 6 bases and J gave up 4 bases; unmatched junction bases: 9. CDR1 is LNHDA, CDR2 SQIVND, per germline (reference sequence). The CDR3 runs 15 residues.

The chain links TRBV30 to TRBJ1-1; no clear D. CDR3 length: 13 amino acids. Germline values: CDR1 GTSNPN, CDR2 SVGIG (reference sequence). Trimming pared 4 bases from V and 1 base from J, leaving 10 bases between. CDR3 amino acids: CAWNKYSNTEAFF. The CDR3 DNA reads TGTGCCTGGAATAAGTACTCGAACACTGAAGCTTTCTTT.

This chain connects TRBV6-5 to TRBJ2-1; 7 bases agree with TRBD1. CDR3 length: 15 amino acids. Looked up from germline, CDR1 is MNHEY and CDR2 is SVGAGI. With 0 bases clipped from V and 11 bases from J, the junction kept 10 bases outside the gene matches. In DNA, the CDR3 is TGTGCCAGCAGTTACTCCATTGGCCAGGGGGAGAAGCAGTTCTTC. Residues: CASSYSIGQGEKQFF.

The CDR3 DNA reads TGTGCCAGCAGCCTGGGCGGGACAGGGCCCACCGGGGAGCTGTTTTTT. Encoded protein: CASSLGGTGPTGELFF. The chain employs TRBV25-1 and TRBJ2-2; 9 bases map to TRBD1. CDR3 size: 16 residues. The V gene's germline CDR1 is MGHDK and CDR2 SYGVNS. The V and J ends lost 6 bases and 4 bases, in that order; junction bases with no gene match: 9.

The chain employs TRBV27 and TRBJ2-7; 10 nucleotides match TRBD2. J lost 3 bases, V lost 4 bases, and 9 bases had no gene match. The germline V gene has CDR1 MNHEY and CDR2 SMNVEV (reference sequence). The length of the CDR3 is 16 residues. CDR3 sequence (DNA): TGTGCCAGCAGTTGGGGAGACCCTAGCGGGGGCTACGAGCAGTACTTC. Protein sequence: CASSWGDPSGGYEQYF.

The gene calls are TRBV5-6 and TRBJ1-1, with 7 bases matching TRBD1. The CDR3 is made up of 13 amino acids. Germline V gives CDR1 SGHDT, CDR2 YYEEEE. V gave up 4 bases and J gave up 5 bases; unmatched junction bases: 5. The CDR3: CASSQGEGTEAFF. DNA for the CDR3: TGTGCCAGCAGCCAGGGGGAAGGAACTGAAGCTTTCTTT.

The chain combines TRBV15 with TRBJ2-5; TRBD1 matches at 10 bases. The CDR3 spans 18 residues. CDR1 is LNHNV and CDR2 is YYDKDF in the germline V gene (reference sequence). The J segment lost 5 bases and the V segment lost 1 base, leaving 13 bases of the junction unmatched. As DNA, the CDR3 is TGTGCCACCAGCAGAGGTATTCTGGGACAGGGGTTTATGGAGACCCAGTACTTC. Protein: CATSRGILGQGFMETQYF.

The genes are TRBV5-1 and TRBJ2-3; 8 nucleotides agree with TRBD2. In germline, CDR1 is SGHRS, CDR2 YFSETQ. Trimming at V came to 7 bases and at J to 3 bases, leaving 1 base not matched to a gene. This CDR3 is built from 12 residues. CDR3 sequence (DNA): TGCGCCAGCTCTAGCGGGACAGATACGCAGTATTTT. It is translated as CASSSGTDTQYF.

This clone appeared once. The chain links TRBV4-1 to TRBJ2-5; tentative D call: TRBD2 (6 bases). Germline loops: CDR1 MGHRA, CDR2 YSYEKL. The CDR3 is made up of 15 amino acids. Trimming took 0 bases from V and 7 from J, leaving 15 bases between them. The DNA of the CDR3 is TGCGCCAGCAGCCAAGACCCCCGCGGGGTCGGGACCCAGTACTTC. Its protein is CASSQDPRGVGTQYF.

The chain uses TRBV19 and TRBJ2-1, with a weak D call TRBD1 (6 bases). There are 17 residues in the CDR3. V shed 5 bases and J shed 6 bases, with 23 bases lying between them. Germline CDR1 and CDR2: LNHDA and SQIVND (reference sequence). The CDR3 DNA reads TGTGCCAGTAGTGTCGGACAGAACCAAGGCCCGGGCAATGAGCAGTTCTTC. Residues: CASSVGQNQGPGNEQFF.

As for this clone: The sample has other DNA sequences that encode this CDR3 too. The rearrangement uses TRBV12-3 or TRBV12-4 and TRBJ1-5, with 8 nucleotides matching TRBD1. V lost 6 bases, J lost 5 bases, and 3 bases stayed unmatched. The CDR3 length is 13 residues. The CDR3 loop reads CASSLTGDQPQHF. In nucleotides, the CDR3 is TGTGCCAGCAGCCTGACAGGGGATCAGCCCCAGCATTTT.

CDR3 loop: CASSQDIRGEAFF. The CDR3 nucleotides read TGTGCCAGCAGCCAAGATATCCGGGGTGAAGCTTTCTTT. The chain links TRBV4-2 to TRBJ1-1; the D is unclear. The ends were cut back, 0 bases at V and 7 bases at J, with 9 bases in the middle. Looked up from germline, CDR1 is LGHNA and CDR2 is YNFKEQ. The CDR3 length is 13 residues.

J is TRBJ2-1 and V is TRBV28; 8 bases fit TRBD1. Germline values: CDR1 MDHEN, CDR2 SYDVKM. There are 17 residues in the CDR3. Trimming removed 2 bases from V and 7 bases from J; junction bases left unmatched: 13. The CDR3 spells CASSLSPDRVGRNEQFF. The CDR3 DNA reads TGTGCCAGCAGTTTAAGCCCGGACAGGGTAGGAAGGAATGAGCAGTTCTTC.

The chain carries TRBV4-2 and TRBJ2-1; 8 bases map to TRBD1. After removal of 1 base from V and 5 bases from J, the junction contained 4 bases not matched to a gene. Germline-derived CDR1 and CDR2 are LGHNA and YNFKEQ. The length of the CDR3 is 15 residues. This CDR3 is CASSQAGTGDNEQFF. The CDR3 nucleotides are TGTGCCAGCAGCCAAGCGGGGACAGGAGACAATGAGCAGTTCTTC.

This chain links TRBV11-3 with TRBJ2-6; the match to TRBD1 covers 8 bases. The CDR3 has 19 residues. CDR1 SGHNT and CDR2 YENEEA come from the germline V gene. V was pared by 1 base and J by 0 bases, with 8 bases of the junction left unmatched. The CDR3 DNA follows: TGTGCCAGCAGCTTAGGGGACAGGTTCTCAAGCTCTGGGGCCAACGTCCTGACTTTC. Translating it yields CASSLGDRFSSSGANVLTF.

This chain uses TRBV7-8 with TRBJ1-5, with D tentatively TRBD1 (5 bases). The CDR3 covers 15 residues. V was clipped by 5 bases and J by 3 bases, with 14 bases between them. Germline CDR1 SGHVS, CDR2 FQNEAQ. This CDR3 is CASSPSGDNNQPQHF. CDR3 sequence (DNA): TGTGCCAGCAGCCCCTCGGGGGATAACAATCAGCCCCAGCATTTT.

This chain uses TRBV19 with TRBJ1-2, with D maybe TRBD1 (6 bases). The CDR3 loop spans 13 amino acids. Germline CDR1 reads LNHDA; CDR2 reads SQIVND (reference sequence). V dropped 8 bases and J dropped 8 bases, with 18 bases sitting between them. CDR3 residues: CASEPPGTRGYTF. DNA for the CDR3: TGTGCCAGTGAGCCCCCCGGGACAAGAGGCTACACCTTC.

This clone was counted a few times. The gene calls are TRBV19 and TRBJ1-2; perhaps TRBD1 as D (6 bases). CDR1 and CDR2 (germline): LNHDA, SQIVND (reference sequence). The CDR3 runs to 16 residues. Trimming took 0 bases from V and 3 from J, leaving 14 bases between them. In nucleotides, the CDR3 is TGTGCCAGTAGTATAGAAGAACAGGGTTGGGACTATGGCTACACCTTC. Translated: CASSIEEQGWDYGYTF.

J is TRBJ1-2 and V is TRBV19; perhaps TRBD1 as D (5 bases). Germline V gene lookup returns CDR1 LNHDA and CDR2 SQIVND (reference sequence). V lost 6 bases and J lost 3, with 14 bases in between. This CDR3 spans 14 amino acids. CDR3 amino acids: CASSSQGRDYGYTF. In DNA form, the CDR3 reads TGTGCCAGTAGCTCCCAGGGAAGGGACTATGGCTACACCTTC. Using reference TRBV19 and TRBJ1-2 for the parts outside the CDR3, the full variable domain is DGGITQSPKYLFRKEGQNVTLSCEQNLNHDAMYWYRQDPGQGLRLIYYSQIVNDFQKGDIAEGYSVSREKKESFPLTVTSAQKNPTAFYLCASSSQGRDYGYTFGSGTRLTVV.

V and J are TRBV6-5 and TRBJ2-3; TRBD2 agrees at 7 bases. J gave up 6 bases and V 10 bases, and 13 bases lay outside the gene matches. The CDR3 totals 14 residues. Germline V CDR1 and CDR2: MNHEY, SVGAGI. The DNA of the CDR3 is TGTGCCACGCGGGGTGCGGGAGAGGGGGATACGCAGTATTTT. Its translation is CATRGAGEGDTQYF.

The J gene is TRBJ1-1, the V gene TRBV19; 9 nucleotides match TRBD1. The CDR3 is 14 amino acids. CDR1 is LNHDA and CDR2 is SQIVND in the germline V gene (reference sequence). J lost 5 bases, V lost 6 bases, and 7 bases had no gene match. The CDR3: CASSRDRESTEAFF. The CDR3 region has the DNA TGTGCCAGTAGCCGGGACAGGGAGTCAACTGAAGCTTTCTTT.

The rearrangement uses TRBV7-2 and TRBJ2-2; a possible D gene is TRBD2 (6 bases). The CDR3 contains 14 residues. Trimming stripped 6 bases from V and 5 bases from J, with 13 bases between. CDR1 and CDR2 (germline): SGHTA, FQGNSA. CDR3 residues: CASRVGAGTGELFF. DNA of the CDR3: TGTGCCAGCAGGGTCGGGGCGGGGACCGGGGAGCTGTTTTTT.

The CDR3 loop reads CASSVGGIDIQYF. For the CDR3, the DNA is TGTGCCAGCAGTGTGGGCGGGATTGACATTCAGTACTTC. The chain uses TRBV2 and TRBJ2-4; D is possibly TRBD2 (6 bases). The germline V and J ends were trimmed by 4 bases and 8 bases, with 12 bases remaining between them. Germline CDR1 SNHLY, CDR2 FYNNEI. CDR3 length equals 13 residues.

The chain has TRBV5-1 and TRBJ2-7; 14 nucleotides align to TRBD2. Germline CDR1 is SGHRS and CDR2 is YFSETQ. The CDR3 totals 15 residues. J was trimmed by 3 bases and V by 3 bases; bases with no gene match: 2. The CDR3 DNA sequence: TGCGCCAGCAGCTGGGGACTAGCGGGGGACTACGAGCAGTACTTC. This sequence encodes CASSWGLAGDYEQYF.

This clone showed up just a few times. The chain couples TRBV28 to TRBJ2-1; 10 nucleotides match TRBD2. The CDR3 sequence is 16 residues long. V lost 3 bases to trimming and J lost 7 bases; unmatched junction nucleotides: 9. Germline V gene lookup returns CDR1 MDHEN and CDR2 SYDVKM. The CDR3 DNA follows: TGTGCCAGCAGTTTCCAGGCTAGCGGGAGTTCTAATGAGCAGTTCTTC. It specifies CASSFQASGSSNEQFF.

The V call is TRBV5-1, the J call TRBJ2-3; maybe TRBD2 (5 bases). The CDR3 is made up of 14 amino acids. V lost 0 bases and J 8 bases, leaving 13 bases between the germline ends. Germline assignment: CDR1 SGHRS and CDR2 YFSETQ. The CDR3, as DNA: TGCGCCAGCAGCTTGGGGGTCGGGGATGGTACGCAGTATTTT. Protein: CASSLGVGDGTQYF.

The chain employs TRBV2 and TRBJ1-6; perhaps TRBD1 as D (5 bases). Trimming removed 3 bases at V and 7 bases at J, with 10 bases between. This CDR3 comprises 14 residues. CDR1 is SNHLY, CDR2 FYNNEI, per germline. The CDR3: CASSEAGPNSPLHF. The CDR3 DNA reads TGTGCCAGCAGTGAGGCGGGGCCCAATTCACCCCTCCACTTT.

The rearrangement joins TRBV27 to TRBJ2-5; the D gene is possibly TRBD1 (5 bases). Germline V gene data show CDR1 as MNHEY and CDR2 as SMNVEV (reference sequence). This CDR3 region has 13 residues. Trimming cost V 3 bases and J 5 bases, with 10 bases left between them. CDR3 sequence reads: CASSFQGRETQYF. The CDR3 nucleotides read TGTGCCAGCAGTTTCCAGGGTAGGGAGACCCAGTACTTC.